This T cell receptor (beta chain) was sequenced for a study of control samples from healthy donors and cancer patients. Germline lookup yields CDR1 MNHEY and CDR2 SMNVEV (reference sequence). Trimming stripped 3 bases from V and 0 bases from J, with 18 bases between. The CDR3 totals 19 residues. Clones were read by immunoSEQ multiplex PCR, and TCRdb kept only the in-frame ones, dropping some. The table has roughly 150,000 clones, 93% seen once. Sequencing was carried out using blood. V and J are TRBV27 and TRBJ2-6; D is tentatively TRBD1 or TRBD2 (5 bases each). The clonotype comes from a man aged 50 or older in good health. The CDR3 coding sequence is TGTGCCAGCAGTTTGGACCCGGGGCAGGTGATCTCTGGGGCCAACGTCCTGACTTTC. It specifies CASSLDPGQVISGANVLTF.